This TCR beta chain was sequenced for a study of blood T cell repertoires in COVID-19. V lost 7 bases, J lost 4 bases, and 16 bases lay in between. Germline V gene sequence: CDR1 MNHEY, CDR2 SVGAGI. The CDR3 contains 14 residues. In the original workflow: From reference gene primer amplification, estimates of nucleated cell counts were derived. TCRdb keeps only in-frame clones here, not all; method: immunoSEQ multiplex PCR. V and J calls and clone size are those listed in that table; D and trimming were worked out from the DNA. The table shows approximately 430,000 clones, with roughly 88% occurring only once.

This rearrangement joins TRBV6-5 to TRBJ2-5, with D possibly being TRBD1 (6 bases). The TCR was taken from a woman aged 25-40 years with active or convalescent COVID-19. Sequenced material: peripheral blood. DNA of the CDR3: TGTGCCAGCACCGTTGAAAGGGGGAGAGAGACCCAGTACTTC. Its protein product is CASTVERGRETQYF.